This T cell receptor (beta chain) was captured by sequencing in a study of chemoradiotherapy in HPV16-positive cancers. Whole-study results and caveats: Only a couple of HPV16-positive patients supplied the functional HPV-specificity definition.

Germline loops: CDR1 SGHNT, CDR2 YYREEE (reference sequence). The CDR3 consists of 13 residues. Trimming removed 10 bases from V and 4 bases from J, with 14 bases in between. Notes on this clone: Its antigen is currently unknown.

TCRdb's table, derived via immunoSEQ multiplex PCR, lists solely in-frame clones and lacks some. The top ten clones hold 7% to 10% of a sample with about 1,900 clones, 85% to 90% of them seen once. Samples were taken several times over chemoradiotherapy. The input for sequencing was tumor tissue, taken from a patient who underwent chemoradiotherapy. The sequence was collected from a human donor with HPV-associated anogenital cancer. The chain joins TRBV5-4 to TRBJ2-2; D might be TRBD2 (6 bases). The CDR3 loop reads CAGSTSRTGELFF. DNA of the CDR3: TGTGCCGGGTCAACTAGCCGCACCGGGGAGCTGTTTTTT.